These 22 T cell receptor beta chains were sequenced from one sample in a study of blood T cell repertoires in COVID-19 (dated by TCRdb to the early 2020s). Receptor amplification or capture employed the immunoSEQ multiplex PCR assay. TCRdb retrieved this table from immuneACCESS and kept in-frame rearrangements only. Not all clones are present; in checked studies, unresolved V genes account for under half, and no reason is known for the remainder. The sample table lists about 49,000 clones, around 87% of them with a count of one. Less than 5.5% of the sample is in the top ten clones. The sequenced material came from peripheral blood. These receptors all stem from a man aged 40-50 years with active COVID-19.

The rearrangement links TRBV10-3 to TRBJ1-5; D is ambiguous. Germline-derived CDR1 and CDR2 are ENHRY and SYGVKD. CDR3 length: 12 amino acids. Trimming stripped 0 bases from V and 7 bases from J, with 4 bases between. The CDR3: CAISESGQPQHF. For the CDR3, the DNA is TGTGCCATCAGTGAGTCGGGCCAGCCCCAGCATTTT.

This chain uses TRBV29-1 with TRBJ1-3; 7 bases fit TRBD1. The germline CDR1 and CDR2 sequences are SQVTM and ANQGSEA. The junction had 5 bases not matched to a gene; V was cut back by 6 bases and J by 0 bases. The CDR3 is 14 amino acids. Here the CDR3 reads CSVTGRSSGNTIYF. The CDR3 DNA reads TGCAGCGTGACAGGGCGTAGCTCTGGAAACACCATATATTTT.

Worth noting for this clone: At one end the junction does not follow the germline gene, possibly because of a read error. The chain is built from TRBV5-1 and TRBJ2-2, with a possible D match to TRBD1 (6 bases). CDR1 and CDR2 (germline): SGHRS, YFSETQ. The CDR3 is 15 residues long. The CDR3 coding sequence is TGCGCCAGCAGATTGGAACCACAGGGTACCGGGGAGCTGTTTTTT. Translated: CASRLEPQGTGELFF. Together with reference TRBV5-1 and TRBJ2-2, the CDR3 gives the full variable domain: KAGVTQTPRYLIKTRGQQVTLSCSPISGHRSVSWYQQTPGQGLQFLFEYFSETQRNKGNFPGRFSGRQFSNSRSEMNVSTLELGDSALYLCASRLEPQGTGELFFGEGSRLTVL.

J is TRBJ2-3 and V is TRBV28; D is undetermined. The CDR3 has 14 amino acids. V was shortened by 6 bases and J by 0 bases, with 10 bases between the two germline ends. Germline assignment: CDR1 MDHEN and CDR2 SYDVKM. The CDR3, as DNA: TGTGCCAGCAGCGACACGTCTAGCACAGATACGCAGTATTTT. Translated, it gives CASSDTSSTDTQYF.

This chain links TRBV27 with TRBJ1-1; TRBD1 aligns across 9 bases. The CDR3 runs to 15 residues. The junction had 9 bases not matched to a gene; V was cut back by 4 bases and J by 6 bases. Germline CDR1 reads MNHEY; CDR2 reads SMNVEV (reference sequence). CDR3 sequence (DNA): TGTGCCAGCAGTTACCGGGGACAGGGTGTCGCTGAAGCTTTCTTT. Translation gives CASSYRGQGVAEAFF.

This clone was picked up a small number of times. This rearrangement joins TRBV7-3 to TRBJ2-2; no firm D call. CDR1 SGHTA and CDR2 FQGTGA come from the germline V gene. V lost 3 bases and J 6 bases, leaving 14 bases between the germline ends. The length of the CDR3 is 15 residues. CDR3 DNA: TGTGCCAGCAGCTTTCACATAATCGTCCCCGGGGAGCTGTTTTTT. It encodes CASSFHIIVPGELFF.

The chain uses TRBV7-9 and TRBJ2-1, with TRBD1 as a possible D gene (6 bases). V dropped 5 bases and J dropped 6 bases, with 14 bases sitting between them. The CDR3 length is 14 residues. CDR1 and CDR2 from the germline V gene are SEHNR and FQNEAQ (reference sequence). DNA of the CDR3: TGTGCCAGCAGCCCGACCCCAGGGGTCAATGAGCAGTTCTTC. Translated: CASSPTPGVNEQFF.

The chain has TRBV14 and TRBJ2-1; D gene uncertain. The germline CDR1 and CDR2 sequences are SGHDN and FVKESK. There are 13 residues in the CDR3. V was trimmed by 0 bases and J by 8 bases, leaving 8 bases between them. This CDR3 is CASSQDPYYEQFF. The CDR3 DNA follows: TGTGCCAGCAGCCAAGACCCCTATTATGAGCAGTTCTTC.

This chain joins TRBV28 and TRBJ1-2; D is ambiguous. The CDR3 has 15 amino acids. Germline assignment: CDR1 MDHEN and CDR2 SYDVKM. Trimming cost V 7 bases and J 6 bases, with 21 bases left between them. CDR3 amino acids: CASKQEIDTFHGYTF. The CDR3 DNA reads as TGTGCCAGCAAGCAAGAGATAGACACATTTCATGGCTACACCTTC.

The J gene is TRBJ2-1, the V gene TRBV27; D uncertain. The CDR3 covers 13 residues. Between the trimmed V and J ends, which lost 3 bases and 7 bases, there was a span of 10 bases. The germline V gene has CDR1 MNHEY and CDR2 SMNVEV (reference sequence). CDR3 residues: CASSLAALNEQFF. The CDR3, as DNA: TGTGCCAGCAGTTTGGCGGCATTGAATGAGCAGTTCTTC.

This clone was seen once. The CDR3 reads CASSAPMGQRETQYF. In DNA form, the CDR3 reads TGTGCCAGCAGCGCCCCGATGGGACAGCGAGAGACCCAGTACTTC. The chain employs TRBV5-8 and TRBJ2-5; 7 bases match TRBD1. Germline CDR1 is SGHTS and CDR2 is YDEGEE. The CDR3 length is 15 residues. V dropped 4 bases and J dropped 4; count of bases not matched to a gene: 10.

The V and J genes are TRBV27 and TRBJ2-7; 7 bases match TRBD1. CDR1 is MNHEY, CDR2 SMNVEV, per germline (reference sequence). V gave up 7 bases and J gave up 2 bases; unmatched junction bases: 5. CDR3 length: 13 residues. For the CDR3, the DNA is TGTGCCAGCACGGACAGGACAACCTACGAGCAGTACTTC. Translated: CASTDRTTYEQYF.

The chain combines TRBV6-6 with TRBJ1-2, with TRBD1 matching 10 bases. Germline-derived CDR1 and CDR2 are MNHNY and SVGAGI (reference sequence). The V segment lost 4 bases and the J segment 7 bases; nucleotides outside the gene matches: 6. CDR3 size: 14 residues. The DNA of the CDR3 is TGTGCCAGCAGTTCGAGACAGGGGGCGGGTGGCTACACCTTC. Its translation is CASSSRQGAGGYTF.

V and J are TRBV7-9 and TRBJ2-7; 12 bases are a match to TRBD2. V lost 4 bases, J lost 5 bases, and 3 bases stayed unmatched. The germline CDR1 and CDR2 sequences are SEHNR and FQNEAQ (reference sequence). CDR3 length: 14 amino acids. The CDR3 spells CASSYRLAGDEQYF. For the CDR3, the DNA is TGTGCCAGCAGCTATAGACTAGCGGGAGACGAGCAGTACTTC.

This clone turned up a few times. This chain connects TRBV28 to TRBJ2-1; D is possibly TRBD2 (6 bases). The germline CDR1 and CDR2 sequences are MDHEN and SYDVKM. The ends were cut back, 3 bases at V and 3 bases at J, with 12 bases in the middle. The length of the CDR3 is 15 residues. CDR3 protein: CASSLVADLYNEQFF. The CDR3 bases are TGTGCCAGCAGTTTGGTAGCGGACCTCTACAATGAGCAGTTCTTC.

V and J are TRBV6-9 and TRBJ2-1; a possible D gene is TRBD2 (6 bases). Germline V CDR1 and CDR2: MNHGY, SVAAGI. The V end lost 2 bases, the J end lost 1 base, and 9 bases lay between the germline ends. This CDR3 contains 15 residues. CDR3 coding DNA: TGTGCCAGCAGTTATGGAGCGGGTTCCTACAATGAGCAGTTCTTC. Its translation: CASSYGAGSYNEQFF.

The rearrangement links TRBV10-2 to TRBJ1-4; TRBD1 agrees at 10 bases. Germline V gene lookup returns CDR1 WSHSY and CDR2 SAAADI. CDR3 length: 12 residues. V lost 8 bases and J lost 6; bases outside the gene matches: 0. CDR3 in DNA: TGCGCCAGCGGACAGGGGGATGAAAAACTGTTTTTT. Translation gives CASGQGDEKLFF.

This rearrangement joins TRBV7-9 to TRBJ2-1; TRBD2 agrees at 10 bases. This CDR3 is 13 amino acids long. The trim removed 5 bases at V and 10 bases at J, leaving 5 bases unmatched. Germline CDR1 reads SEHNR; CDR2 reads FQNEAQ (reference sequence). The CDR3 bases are TGTGCCAGCAGCCCCCAAGCGGGAGGGGAGCAGTTCTTC. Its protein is CASSPQAGGEQFF. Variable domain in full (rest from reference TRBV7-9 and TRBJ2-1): DTGVSQNPRHKITKRGQNVTFRCDPISEHNRLYWYRQTLGQGPEFLTYFQNEAQLEKSRLLSDRFSAERPKGSFSTLEIQRTEQGDSAMYLCASSPQAGGEQFFGPGTRLTVL.

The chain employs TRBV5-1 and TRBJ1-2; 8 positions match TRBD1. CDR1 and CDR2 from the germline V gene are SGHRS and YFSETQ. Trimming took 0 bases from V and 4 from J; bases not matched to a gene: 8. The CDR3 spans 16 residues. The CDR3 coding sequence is TGCGCCAGCAGCTTGGACTCTACAGGGGGTCTCTATGGCTACACCTTC. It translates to CASSLDSTGGLYGYTF.

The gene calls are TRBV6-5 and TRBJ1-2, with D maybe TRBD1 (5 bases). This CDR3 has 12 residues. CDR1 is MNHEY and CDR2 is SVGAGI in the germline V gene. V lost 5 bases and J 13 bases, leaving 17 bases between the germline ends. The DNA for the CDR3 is TGTGCCAGCAGTCCATACCTCGACAGTGCCACCTTC. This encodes CASSPYLDSATF.

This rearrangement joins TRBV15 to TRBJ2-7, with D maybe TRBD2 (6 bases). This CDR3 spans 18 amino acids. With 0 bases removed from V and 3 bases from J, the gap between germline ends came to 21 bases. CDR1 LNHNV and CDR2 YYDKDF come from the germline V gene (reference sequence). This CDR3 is CATSRDPLHQGRNYEQYF. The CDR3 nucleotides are TGTGCCACCAGCAGAGATCCTCTCCATCAAGGGAGGAACTACGAGCAGTACTTC.

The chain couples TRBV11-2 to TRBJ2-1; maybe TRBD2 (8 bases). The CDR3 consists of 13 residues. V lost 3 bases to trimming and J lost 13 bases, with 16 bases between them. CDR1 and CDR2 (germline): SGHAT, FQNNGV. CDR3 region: CASSFSGGTEQFF. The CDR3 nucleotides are TGTGCCAGCAGCTTTTCGGGGGGGACAGAACAGTTCTTC. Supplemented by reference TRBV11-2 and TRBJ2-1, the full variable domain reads EAGVAQSPRYKIIEKRQSVAFWCNPISGHATLYWYQQILGQGPKLLIQFQNNGVVDDSQLPKDRFSAERLKGVDSTLKIQPAKLEDSAVYLCASSFSGGTEQFFGPGTRLTVL.